This T cell receptor beta chain was sequenced for a study of beta chain features in type 1 diabetes. Turning to this clone: Antigen unknown.

As every portion of the isolated RNA was reverse transcribed, the sequencing read expressed TCRB transcripts. Repertoires were generated with immunoSEQ multiplex PCR, while TCRdb's copy carries only in-frame clones and drops some. The table has 250,000 or so clones, approximately 15% seen once. Points from the study as a whole: All four CD4+ subsets from Type 1 diabetes patients carried moderately but significantly shorter TCRB CDR3s.

From germline, CDR1 is SGHNT and CDR2 YYREEE (reference sequence). This CDR3 spans 15 amino acids. Trimming stripped 0 bases from V and 6 bases from J, with 12 bases between. The chain has TRBV5-4 and TRBJ2-2, with unresolved D. The material sequenced was naive CD4+ T cells from blood. The TCR sequence derives from a young man with type 1 diabetes. This CDR3 is CASSLERSFAGELFF. CDR3 DNA: TGTGCCAGCAGCTTGGAACGGAGCTTCGCCGGGGAGCTGTTTTTT.